Listed here are 10 T cell receptor beta chains from one sample, sequenced in a study of cytotoxic CD8 clonotypes in ibrutinib-treated CLL. The method was immunoSEQ multiplex PCR; TCRdb's version includes in-frame clones alone and lacks a portion of them. The table has some 23,000 clones, over 55% seen once. This material consisted of PBMCs, taken after 12 months of ibrutinib treatment. The origin of the receptors is a human donor with chronic lymphocytic leukemia.

CDR3 sequence reads: CASSYYGGALNTEAFF. The CDR3 nucleotides read TGTGCCAGCAGTTACTACGGGGGGGCTCTGAACACTGAAGCTTTCTTT. V is TRBV6-6 and J is TRBJ1-1; D might be TRBD1 (6 bases). V shed 1 base and J shed 0 bases, with 12 bases lying between them. CDR1 is MNHNY, CDR2 SVGAGI, per germline (reference sequence). The CDR3 has 16 residues.

This chain links TRBV11-2 with TRBJ1-1; 7 bases line up with TRBD1. Germline-derived CDR1 and CDR2 are SGHAT and FQNNGV. This CDR3 has 16 residues. The ends lost 5 bases at V and 1 base at J; junction bases unmatched: 10. The CDR3 loop is CASSPRQGGGNTEAFF. CDR3 DNA sequence: TGTGCCAGCAGCCCCAGACAGGGAGGCGGGAACACTGAAGCTTTCTTT.

The chain is built from TRBV28 and TRBJ2-7; 12 bases are a match to TRBD1. Germline V CDR1 and CDR2: MDHEN, SYDVKM. The CDR3 runs 20 residues. Germline trimming cut 3 bases from V and 5 bases from J; bases unmatched to any gene: 20. In DNA, the CDR3 is TGTGCCAGCAGTTTCCCCCGGGAACCGGGACAGGGGGCGAAGACCCACGAGCAGTACTTC. Residues: CASSFPREPGQGAKTHEQYF.

The genes are TRBV14 and TRBJ2-2; the D gene is possibly TRBD1 (5 bases). The CDR3 sequence is 14 residues long. CDR1 is SGHDN and CDR2 is FVKESK in the germline V gene. Trimming stripped 4 bases from V and 6 bases from J, with 12 bases between. The DNA of the CDR3 is TGTGCCAGCAGCCTGAGATCAGGGCCCGGGGAGCTGTTTTTT. This encodes CASSLRSGPGELFF.

The V gene is TRBV15, the J gene TRBJ2-7; D perhaps matches TRBD1 (6 bases). CDR3 length: 15 amino acids. Germline CDR1 is LNHNV and CDR2 is YYDKDF (reference sequence). V dropped 0 bases and J dropped 0 bases, with 9 bases sitting between them. The CDR3, as DNA: TGTGCCACCAGCAGAGATCAACAGGGCTCCTACGAGCAGTACTTC. Its translation: CATSRDQQGSYEQYF.

The chain combines TRBV25-1 with TRBJ2-1, with TRBD2 identical over 11 bases. CDR1 is MGHDK, CDR2 SYGVNS, per germline. The CDR3 spans 15 residues. The J segment lost 5 bases and the V segment lost 2 bases, leaving 2 bases of the junction unmatched. The CDR3 loop is CASSEAGLADNEQFF. As DNA, the CDR3 is TGTGCCAGCAGTGAAGCGGGACTAGCGGACAATGAGCAGTTCTTC.

This chain uses TRBV5-1 with TRBJ2-5; TRBD2 might be the D (5 bases). The V gene's germline CDR1 is SGHRS and CDR2 YFSETQ. V lost 4 bases, J lost 5 bases, and 18 bases lay in between. The CDR3 covers 15 residues. The CDR3 DNA follows: TGCGCCAGCAGCACCGCGGGCCTGGAACCGGAGACCCAGTACTTC. Protein product: CASSTAGLEPETQYF.

The chain joins TRBV25-1 to TRBJ1-1, with 8 positions matching TRBD1. The V and J ends lost 8 bases and 3 bases, in that order; junction bases with no gene match: 14. Germline CDR1 reads MGHDK; CDR2 reads SYGVNS. The CDR3 length is 16 residues. The CDR3 here is CASPGQGDSGDTEAFF. CDR3 coding DNA: TGTGCCAGCCCCGGACAGGGAGACTCGGGGGACACTGAAGCTTTCTTT.

The chain is built from TRBV19 and TRBJ1-1, with D possibly TRBD1 on 5 matching bases. The CDR3 loop spans 15 amino acids. Trimming removed 7 bases at V and 1 base at J, with 16 bases between. Germline CDR1 LNHDA, CDR2 SQIVND (reference sequence). The DNA of the CDR3 is TGTGCCAGTACCAAGGGGAGGGAGCGGAACACTGAAGCTTTCTTT. This translates into CASTKGRERNTEAFF.

V is TRBV7-3 and J is TRBJ1-1; D unclear. V lost 2 bases to trimming and J lost 0 bases, with 10 bases between them. Germline loops: CDR1 SGHTA, CDR2 FQGTGA. There are 15 residues in the CDR3. The CDR3 protein is CASSLLRIMNTEAFF. The CDR3 DNA sequence: TGTGCCAGCAGCTTACTACGGATCATGAACACTGAAGCTTTCTTT.